What follows are 6 T cell receptor beta chains derived from one specimen sequenced in a study of Tregs in tolerant kidney transplant recipients (dated by TCRdb to the late 2010s). The receptor library was made with the immunoSEQ multiplex PCR assay. The immuneACCESS repertoire file appears here via TCRdb, limited to in-frame rearrangements. These files lack a portion of the clones; in checked studies, under half of the deficit traces to unresolved V genes, and the cause of the others is not known. In all, the sample holds about 83,000 clones, and around 98% of those were seen once. Of the sample, roughly 0.59% falls within the top ten clones. The sample's time point label, in plain terms: blood sample drawn before combined kidney and bone marrow transplant. The material was CD4+ T cells from blood, obtained before the transplant. These receptors originate from a human donor who received a combined kidney and bone marrow transplant.

V usage is TRBV19 and J usage is TRBJ2-7; TRBD1 aligns across 7 bases. CDR1 is LNHDA, CDR2 SQIVND, per germline (reference sequence). The V segment lost 10 bases and the J segment 2 bases; nucleotides outside the gene matches: 8. CDR3 length: 13 residues. The chain's CDR3 is CATRQGVPYEQYF. CDR3 bases: TGTGCCACCAGACAGGGCGTCCCCTACGAGCAGTACTTC.

The chain uses TRBV7-3 and TRBJ2-1; 10 bases fit TRBD2. J lost 5 bases, V lost 5 bases, and 6 bases had no gene match. Germline lookup yields CDR1 SGHTA and CDR2 FQGTGA. CDR3 length: 15 amino acids. The CDR3 region is CASSLAGVENNEQFF. The CDR3 DNA is TGTGCCAGCAGCCTAGCGGGAGTGGAGAACAATGAGCAGTTCTTC.

The chain links TRBV4-3 to TRBJ2-3, with D tentatively TRBD2 (5 bases). V was clipped by 6 bases and J by 2 bases, with 9 bases between them. Germline CDR1 and CDR2: LGHNA and YSLEER. The CDR3 consists of 13 residues. The CDR3 loop reads CASSRGLTDTQYF. The CDR3 nucleotides are TGCGCCAGCAGTAGAGGGCTCACAGATACGCAGTATTTT.

This clone was found once. The gene calls are TRBV9 and TRBJ1-2, with TRBD1 matching over 9 bases. Looked up from germline, CDR1 is SGDLS and CDR2 is YYNGEE. This CDR3 spans 15 amino acids. Germline trimming cut 0 bases from V and 5 bases from J; bases unmatched to any gene: 5. The chain's CDR3 is CASSVGTGAYYGYTF. The CDR3 DNA sequence: TGTGCCAGCAGCGTAGGGACAGGGGCCTATTATGGCTACACCTTC. Full variable domain (missing parts from reference TRBV9 and TRBJ1-2): DSGVTQTPKHLITATGQRVTLRCSPRSGDLSVYWYQQSLDQGLQFLIQYYNGEERAKGNILERFSAQQFPDLHSELNLSSLELGDSALYFCASSVGTGAYYGYTFGSGTRLTVV.

The CDR3, as DNA: TGTGCCAGCAGTGATCTAGCGGGGGGTCTAAAGTTCTTC. Residues: CASSDLAGGLKFF. J is TRBJ2-1 and V is TRBV6-1; 11 nucleotides match TRBD2. J was trimmed by 14 bases and V by 3 bases; bases with no gene match: 6. This CDR3 has 13 amino acids. From germline, CDR1 is MNHNS and CDR2 SASEGT.

This chain connects TRBV19 to TRBJ1-5; the match to TRBD1 covers 7 bases. This CDR3 is 15 amino acids long. CDR1 and CDR2 from the germline V gene are LNHDA and SQIVND (reference sequence). Trimming at V came to 6 bases and at J to 3 bases, leaving 8 bases not matched to a gene. CDR3 sequence (DNA): TGTGCCAGTAGACCCCCTGGACAGGTCAATCAGCCCCAGCATTTT. Protein product: CASRPPGQVNQPQHF. Based on the CDR3 plus reference TRBV19 and TRBJ1-5, the full variable domain is DGGITQSPKYLFRKEGQNVTLSCEQNLNHDAMYWYRQDPGQGLRLIYYSQIVNDFQKGDIAEGYSVSREKKESFPLTVTSAQKNPTAFYLCASRPPGQVNQPQHFGDGTRLSIL.